The 6 T cell receptor beta chains below were found in one sample sequenced in a study of blood T cell repertoires in COVID-19. TCRdb's table, derived via immunoSEQ multiplex PCR, lists solely in-frame clones and lacks some. Among around 230,000 clones listed, around 83% were seen once. The specimen was peripheral blood. The receptors were sampled from a man aged 35 to 55 who had recovered from COVID-19.

This sequence joins TRBV10-3 and TRBJ1-6, with D possibly TRBD1 on 6 matching bases. This CDR3 comprises 12 residues. Trimming left V 10 bases short and J 7 bases short, with 11 bases between. The germline V gene has CDR1 ENHRY and CDR2 SYGVKD. The CDR3 DNA sequence: TGTGCCAGTAAGGACAGAAATTCACCCCTCCACTTT. Translated: CASKDRNSPLHF.

CDR3 DNA sequence: TGCGCCAGCAGCAGGAATGAGGGCTACGAGCAGTACTTC. Protein: CASSRNEGYEQYF. The chain recombines TRBV5-1 with TRBJ2-7, with D perhaps TRBD2 (5 bases). Per the germline V gene, CDR1 is SGHRS and CDR2 is YFSETQ. V was trimmed by 4 bases and J by 3 bases, leaving 11 bases between them. The CDR3 is 13 amino acids.

The chain couples TRBV5-1 to TRBJ2-7, with 8 nucleotides matching TRBD1. After removal of 4 bases from V and 6 bases from J, the junction contained 6 bases not matched to a gene. The CDR3 is 13 amino acids. Germline CDR1 reads SGHRS; CDR2 reads YFSETQ. The CDR3 reads CASSPDRAGEQYF. The CDR3 DNA reads TGCGCCAGCAGCCCGGACAGGGCAGGCGAGCAGTACTTC.

The genes are TRBV6-5 and TRBJ2-1, with TRBD1 matching 11 bases. V lost 8 bases to trimming and J lost 4 bases; unmatched junction nucleotides: 7. In germline, CDR1 is MNHEY, CDR2 SVGAGI. The CDR3 has 15 residues. The CDR3 DNA sequence: TGTGCCAGCCGTCCCGGGACAGGGGGATACAATGAGCAGTTCTTC. It translates to CASRPGTGGYNEQFF.

Written as DNA, the CDR3 is TGCAGTGCTAGTGGACAGTTGAACACCGGGGAGCTGTTTTTT. As protein: CSASGQLNTGELFF. The V gene is TRBV20-1, the J gene TRBJ2-2; possible D gene TRBD1, 6 bases. CDR1 is DFQATT and CDR2 is SNEGSKA in the germline V gene (reference sequence). The CDR3 contains 14 residues. Deletions cut 3 bases from V and 1 base from J, with 9 bases between.

The chain employs TRBV11-2 and TRBJ2-7; 8 nucleotides agree with TRBD1. The CDR3 runs to 16 residues. CDR1 and CDR2 (germline): SGHAT, FQNNGV. V trimming: 5 bases; J trimming: 6 bases; junction bases outside the gene matches: 15. The CDR3 DNA sequence: TGTGCCAGCAGCGGGCTGGGGGGCAGGGGGCTGGTCGAGCAGTACTTC. It encodes CASSGLGGRGLVEQYF.